This T cell receptor beta chain derives from a study of T cells after yellow fever vaccination. Study-level findings and limits: Within FACS-sorted repertoires, abundant clonotypes contaminating from the bulk population could be present. After the booster, about 95% of CD4 and 75% to 90% of CD8 primary-response clones were re-detected.

A 5'RACE template-switching step, the method used to make TCR cDNA, added a universal primer site and UMIs. From the 5' RACE reads, TCRdb called clonotypes with MiXCR, one entry per CDR3 protein. The sample contains approximately 550,000 distinct CDR3 sequences, 15% to 20% of which appear only once. The CDR3 is 14 amino acids. V gave up 1 base and J gave up 2 bases; unmatched junction bases: 4. Germline-derived CDR1 and CDR2 are DFQATT and SNEGSKA (reference sequence). Of note for this clonotype: The antigen is unknown.

Specimen: PBMCs, collected 15 days after the yellow fever booster vaccination. This TCR derives from a man aged 30 to 45 who received the YFV17D yellow fever vaccine. The chain uses TRBV20-1 and TRBJ2-7, with TRBD1 identical over 8 bases. The CDR3 region has the DNA TGCAGTGCTAGAGCGCAGGGGGCTACCTACGAGCAGTACTTC. Amino acid sequence: CSARAQGATYEQYF.